This T cell receptor (beta chain) was recorded in a study of cytomegalovirus exposure and HLA in healthy donors. Primers included in the PCR were 60 Vbeta and 13 Jbeta primers. The method was immunoSEQ multiplex PCR; TCRdb's version includes in-frame clones alone and lacks a portion of them. Among around 200,000 clones listed, over 60% were seen once. V dropped 3 bases and J dropped 4; count of bases not matched to a gene: 6. This CDR3 has 17 residues. The germline gives CDR1 MNHEY, CDR2 SMNVEV (reference sequence). This clone was observed a few times. What was sequenced was PBMCs. The sequence came from a woman aged 50 to 60 in good health and CMV-seronegative. The chain employs TRBV27 and TRBJ2-2; 12 bases are a match to TRBD1. The CDR3, as DNA: TGTGCCAGCAGTTTCCGGGACAGGGGGCCGGTCACCGGGGAGCTGTTTTTT. It codes for CASSFRDRGPVTGELFF.